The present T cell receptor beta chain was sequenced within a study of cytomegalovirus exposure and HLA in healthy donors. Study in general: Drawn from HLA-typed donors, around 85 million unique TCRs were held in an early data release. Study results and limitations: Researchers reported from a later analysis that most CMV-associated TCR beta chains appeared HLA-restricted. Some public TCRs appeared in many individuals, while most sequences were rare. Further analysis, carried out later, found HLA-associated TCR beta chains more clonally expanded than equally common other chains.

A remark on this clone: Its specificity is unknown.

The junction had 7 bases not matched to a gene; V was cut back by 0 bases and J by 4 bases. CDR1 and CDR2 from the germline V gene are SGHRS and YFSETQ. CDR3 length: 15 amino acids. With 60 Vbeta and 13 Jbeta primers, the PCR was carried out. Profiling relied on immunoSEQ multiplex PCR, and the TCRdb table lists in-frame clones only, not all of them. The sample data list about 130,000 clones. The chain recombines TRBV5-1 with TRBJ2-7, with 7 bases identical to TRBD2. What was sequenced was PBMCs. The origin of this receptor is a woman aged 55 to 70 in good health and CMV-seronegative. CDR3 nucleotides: TGCGCCAGCAGCTTGGAGTGGGGGGGAGCTTACGAGCAGTACTTC. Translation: CASSLEWGGAYEQYF.